What follows describes a single T cell receptor (beta chain). The data were taken from a study of blood T cell repertoires in COVID-19. Whole-study context: Samples taken during acute and convalescent COVID-19 were collected in the United States, Italy and Spain. Sources were T cells, B-cell-depleted T cells, or PBMCs; the material itself was cDNA or gDNA.

The V gene's germline CDR1 is KGHDR and CDR2 SFDVKD. With 4 bases clipped from V and 7 bases from J, the junction kept 4 bases outside the gene matches. The CDR3 length is 14 residues. As processed by the authors: Counts of nucleated cells, estimated from reference gene primer amplification, were obtained. Only in-frame clones appear in the TCRdb table, and some are missing; sequencing was by immunoSEQ multiplex PCR. That table supplies the V and J calls and clone size; D and trimming were determined from the DNA. The data show 140,000 to 150,000 clones, around 90% seen once. The sample comprised peripheral blood. This receptor was taken from a man aged 65 to 79 with acute or convalescent COVID-19. This chain connects TRBV24-1 to TRBJ1-5, with 9 positions matching TRBD1. The CDR3 reads CATSDGTGQQPQHF. CDR3 sequence (DNA): TGTGCCACCAGTGACGGGACAGGGCAACAGCCCCAGCATTTT.